This T cell receptor (beta chain) was identified in a study of shared clonotypes between healthy human individuals. In the study overall: Each donor's CD8 memory used one plate, CD8 naive two, each CD4 subset three.

CDR3 length equals 12 residues. CDR1 SEHNR and CDR2 FQNEAQ come from the germline V gene (reference sequence). With respect to this clone: At one of its ends the junction is not consistent with the germline gene, which may arise from a read error.

Positively selected for CCR7, the CD45RO-negative cells used as naive CD8 cells excluded terminally differentiated effector memory CD45RA+ cells. Generated by immunoSEQ multiplex PCR, the TCRdb table keeps only in-frame clones and is missing some. The sample shows about 2.1 million clones, about 93% of them seen only once. The receptor's source is a man between 18 and 29 years old in good health. Some clones in this sample may be carry-over from other donors' samples. The chain carries TRBV7-9 and TRBJ2-1; 7 bases align to TRBD2. Sequencing was done on a sample of naive CD8+ T cells from PBMCs. Here the CDR3 reads CRGESSYNEQFF. The CDR3 DNA is TGCCGGGGGGAGAGCTCCTACAATGAGCAGTTCTTC. Supplemented by reference TRBV7-9 and TRBJ2-1, the full variable domain reads DTGVSQNPRHKITKRGQNVTFRCDPISEHNRLYWYRQTLGQGPEFLTYFQNEAQLEKSRLLSDRFSAERPKGSFSTLEIQRTEQGDSAMYLCRGESSYNEQFFGPGTRLTVL.